Included here is one T cell receptor (beta chain) sequence, with context. The V and J ends lost 0 bases and 5 bases respectively, with 11 bases between them. This CDR3 is 14 amino acids long. CDR1 is SGDLS and CDR2 is YYNGEE in the germline V gene. Original processing methods: The assay estimated nucleated cells by amplifying reference gene primers. Using immunoSEQ multiplex PCR, the repertoire was profiled, and TCRdb retains in-frame clones only, with some absent. The V and J calls and clone size are taken from that table; D and trimming were inferred from the DNA. This sample yields over 100,000 clones, of which about 87% are seen a single time; less than 1.5% belongs to the top ten. The data were obtained in a study of blood T cell repertoires in COVID-19. Study as a whole: Sites across the United States, Italy and Spain contributed samples from acute and convalescent COVID-19. In each case, the material was cDNA or gDNA derived from T cells, B-cell-depleted T cells, or PBMCs.

This rearrangement joins TRBV9 to TRBJ1-1; D perhaps matches TRBD1 (6 bases). Sequenced: peripheral blood. This receptor was obtained from a human donor in a cohort sampled during active COVID-19. CDR3 DNA: TGTGCCAGCAGCGTAGATTACAGGGTAACTGAAGCTTTCTTT. Its translation is CASSVDYRVTEAFF.